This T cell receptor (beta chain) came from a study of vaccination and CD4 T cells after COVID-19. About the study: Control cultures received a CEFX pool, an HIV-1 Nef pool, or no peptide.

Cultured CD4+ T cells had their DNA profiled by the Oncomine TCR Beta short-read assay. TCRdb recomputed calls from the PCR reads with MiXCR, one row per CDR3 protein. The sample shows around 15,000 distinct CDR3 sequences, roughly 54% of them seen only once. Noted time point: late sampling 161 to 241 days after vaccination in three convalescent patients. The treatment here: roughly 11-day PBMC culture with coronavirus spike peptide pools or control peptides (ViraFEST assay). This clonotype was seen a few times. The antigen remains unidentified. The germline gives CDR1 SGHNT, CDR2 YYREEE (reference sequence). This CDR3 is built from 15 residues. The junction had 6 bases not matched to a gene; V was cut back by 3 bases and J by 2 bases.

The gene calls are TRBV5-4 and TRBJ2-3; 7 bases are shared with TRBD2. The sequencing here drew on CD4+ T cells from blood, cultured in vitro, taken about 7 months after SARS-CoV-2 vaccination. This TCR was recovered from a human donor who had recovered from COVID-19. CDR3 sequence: CASSSSGTNTDTQYF. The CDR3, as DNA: TGTGCCAGCAGCTCCTCAGGGACTAACACAGATACGCAGTATTTT.